This T cell receptor beta chain originates from a study of CD8+CD57+ T cells in acquired aplastic anemia. On the study more broadly: DNA recovered from sorted CD4+ and CD8+ cells had a mean of approximately 3.4 ug.

CDR3 and TCR beta VDJ profiling relied on genomic DNA as the template. TCRdb recomputed calls from the reads with MiXCR, one row per CDR3 protein. The repertoire has about 200,000 distinct CDR3 sequences, around three fifths of them found once; the top ten carry around three fifths. Patients chosen for sequencing had CD8+CD57+ cells that had expanded, as shown by flow cytometry. The V gene lost 7 bases and the J gene lost 2 bases, with 11 bases spanning the gap. In germline, CDR1 is SNHLY, CDR2 FYNNEI. The CDR3 covers 13 residues. The chain recombines TRBV2 with TRBJ1-1, with D uncertain. The TCR was taken from a human donor with aplastic anemia. The material sequenced was sorted CD4+, CD8+, or CD8+CD57+ T cells (not recorded which) from PBMCs. CDR3 residues: CASTEEANTEAFF. The CDR3 DNA reads TGTGCCAGCACCGAGGAAGCTAACACTGAAGCTTTCTTT.